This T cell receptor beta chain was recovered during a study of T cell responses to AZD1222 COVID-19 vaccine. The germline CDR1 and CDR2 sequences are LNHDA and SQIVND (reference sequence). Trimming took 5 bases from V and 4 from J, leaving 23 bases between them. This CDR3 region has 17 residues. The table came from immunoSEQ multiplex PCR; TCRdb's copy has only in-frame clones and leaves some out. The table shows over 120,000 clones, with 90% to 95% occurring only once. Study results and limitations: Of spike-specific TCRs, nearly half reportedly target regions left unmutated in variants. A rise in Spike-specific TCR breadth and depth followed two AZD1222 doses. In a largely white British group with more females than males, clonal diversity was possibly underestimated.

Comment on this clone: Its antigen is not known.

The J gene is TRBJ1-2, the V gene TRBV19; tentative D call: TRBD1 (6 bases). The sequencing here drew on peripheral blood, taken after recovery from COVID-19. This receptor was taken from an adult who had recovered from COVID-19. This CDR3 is CASSPPPGQLPSYGYTF. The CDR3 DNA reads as TGTGCCAGTAGTCCACCCCCCGGACAGCTCCCTAGCTATGGCTACACCTTC.